Below, one T cell receptor beta chain is given with its context. These data belong to a study of CD8+CD57+ T cells in acquired aplastic anemia. The use of genomic DNA as template underpinned the TCR beta VDJ and CDR3 profiling. A single record per CDR3 protein comes from TCRdb applying MiXCR to the reads. This sample has roughly 300,000 distinct CDR3 sequences, with roughly half found just once. Germline V gene sequence: CDR1 DFQATT, CDR2 SNEGSKA (reference sequence). CDR3 length: 17 amino acids. J gave up 10 bases and V 0 bases, and 14 bases lay outside the gene matches. The clonotype was recovered from a human donor with severe aplastic anemia or a healthy control (not recorded which). The source material was sorted CD4+, CD8+, or CD8+CD57+ T cells (not recorded which) from PBMCs. This chain links TRBV20-1 with TRBJ1-6; TRBD1 matches 8 bases. CDR3 sequence: CSARDLSGQGDGSPLHF. CDR3 bases: TGCAGTGCTAGAGATCTCTCAGGACAGGGTGACGGATCACCCCTCCACTTT.